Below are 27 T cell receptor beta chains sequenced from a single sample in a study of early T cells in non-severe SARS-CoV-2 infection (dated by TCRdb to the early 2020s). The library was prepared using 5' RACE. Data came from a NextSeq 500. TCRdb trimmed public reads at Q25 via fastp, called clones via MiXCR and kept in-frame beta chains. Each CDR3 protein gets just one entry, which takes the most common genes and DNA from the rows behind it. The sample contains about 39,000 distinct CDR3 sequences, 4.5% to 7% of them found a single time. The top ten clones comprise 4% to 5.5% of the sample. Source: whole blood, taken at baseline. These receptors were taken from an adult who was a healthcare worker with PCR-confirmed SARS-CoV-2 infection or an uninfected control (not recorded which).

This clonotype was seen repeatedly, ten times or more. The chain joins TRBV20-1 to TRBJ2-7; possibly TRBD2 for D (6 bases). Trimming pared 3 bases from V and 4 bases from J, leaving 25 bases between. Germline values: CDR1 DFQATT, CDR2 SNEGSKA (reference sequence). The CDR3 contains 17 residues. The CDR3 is CSASPPEAPGLRYEQYF. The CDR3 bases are TGCAGTGCTAGTCCACCCGAGGCCCCGGGACTCCGTTACGAGCAGTACTTC.

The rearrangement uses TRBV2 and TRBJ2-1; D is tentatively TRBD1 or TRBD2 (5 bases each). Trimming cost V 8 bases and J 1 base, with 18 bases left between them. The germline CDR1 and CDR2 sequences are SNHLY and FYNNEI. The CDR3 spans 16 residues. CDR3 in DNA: TGTGCCAGCCCGACGGGGACCCCTAAGTCCTACAATGAGCAGTTCTTC. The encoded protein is CASPTGTPKSYNEQFF.

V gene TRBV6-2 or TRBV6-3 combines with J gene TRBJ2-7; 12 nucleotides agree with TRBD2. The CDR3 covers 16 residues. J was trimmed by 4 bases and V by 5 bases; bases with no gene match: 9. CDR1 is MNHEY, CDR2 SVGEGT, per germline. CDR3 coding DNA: TGTGCCAGCAGTGCTCCTGGGACTAGCGGGTCGTACGAGCAGTACTTC. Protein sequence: CASSAPGTSGSYEQYF.

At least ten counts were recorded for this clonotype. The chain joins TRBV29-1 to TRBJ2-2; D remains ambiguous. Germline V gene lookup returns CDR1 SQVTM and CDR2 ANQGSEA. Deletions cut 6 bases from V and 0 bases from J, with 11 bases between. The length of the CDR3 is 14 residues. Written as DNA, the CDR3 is TGCAGCGTGACCCGCGGACCGAACACCGGGGAGCTGTTTTTT. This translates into CSVTRGPNTGELFF.

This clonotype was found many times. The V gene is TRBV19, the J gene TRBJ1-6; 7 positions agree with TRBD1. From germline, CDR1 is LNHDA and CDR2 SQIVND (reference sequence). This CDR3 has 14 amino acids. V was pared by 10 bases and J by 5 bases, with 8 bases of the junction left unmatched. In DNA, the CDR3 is TGTGCCACCACGGCGGGACAGAATAATTCACCCCTCCACTTT. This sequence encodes CATTAGQNNSPLHF.

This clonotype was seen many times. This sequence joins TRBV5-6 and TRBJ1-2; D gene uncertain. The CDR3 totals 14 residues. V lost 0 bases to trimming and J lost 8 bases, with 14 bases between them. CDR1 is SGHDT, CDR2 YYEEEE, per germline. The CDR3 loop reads CASSLVSRLGGYTF. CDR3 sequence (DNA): TGTGCCAGCAGCTTGGTATCGAGGCTCGGGGGCTACACCTTC. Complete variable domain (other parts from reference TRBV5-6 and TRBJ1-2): DAGVTQSPTHLIKTRGQQVTLRCSPKSGHDTVSWYQQALGQGPQFIFQYYEEEERQRGNFPDRFSGHQFPNYSSELNVNALLLGDSALYLCASSLVSRLGGYTFGSGTRLTVV.

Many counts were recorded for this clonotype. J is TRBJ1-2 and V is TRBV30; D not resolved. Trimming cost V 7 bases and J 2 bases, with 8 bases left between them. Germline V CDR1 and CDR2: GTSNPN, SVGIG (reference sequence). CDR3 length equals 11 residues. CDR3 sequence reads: CASPGNYGYTF. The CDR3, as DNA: TGTGCCTCCCCCGGGAACTATGGCTACACCTTC.

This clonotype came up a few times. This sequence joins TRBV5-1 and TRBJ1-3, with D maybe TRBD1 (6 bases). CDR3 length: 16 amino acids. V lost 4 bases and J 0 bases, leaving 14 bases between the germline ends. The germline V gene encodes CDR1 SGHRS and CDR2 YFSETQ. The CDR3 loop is CASSLGQMSSGNTIYF. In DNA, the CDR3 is TGCGCCAGCAGCCTTGGACAGATGAGCTCTGGAAACACCATATATTTT.

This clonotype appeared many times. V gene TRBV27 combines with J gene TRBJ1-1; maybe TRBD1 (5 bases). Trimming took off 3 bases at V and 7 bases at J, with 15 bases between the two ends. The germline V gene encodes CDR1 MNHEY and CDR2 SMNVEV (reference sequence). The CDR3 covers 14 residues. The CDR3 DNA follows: TGTGCCAGCAGTTTGGCAGGGAGAAACGGTGAAGCTTTCTTT. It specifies CASSLAGRNGEAFF.

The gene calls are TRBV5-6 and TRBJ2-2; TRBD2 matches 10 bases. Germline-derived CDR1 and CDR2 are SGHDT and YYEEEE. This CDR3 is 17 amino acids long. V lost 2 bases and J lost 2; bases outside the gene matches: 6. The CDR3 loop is CASSFGLAGANTGELFF. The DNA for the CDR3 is TGTGCCAGCAGCTTTGGGCTAGCGGGAGCCAACACCGGGGAGCTGTTTTTT.

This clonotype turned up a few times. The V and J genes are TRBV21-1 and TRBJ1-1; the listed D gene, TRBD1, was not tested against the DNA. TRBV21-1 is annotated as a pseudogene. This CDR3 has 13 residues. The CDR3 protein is CASSFRVHTEAFF. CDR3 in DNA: TGTGCCAGCAGCTTCAGGGTACACACTGAAGCTTTCTTT.

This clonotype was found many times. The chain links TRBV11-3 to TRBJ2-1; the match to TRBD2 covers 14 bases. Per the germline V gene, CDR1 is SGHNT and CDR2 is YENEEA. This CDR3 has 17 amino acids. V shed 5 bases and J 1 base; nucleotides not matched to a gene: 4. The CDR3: CASSPGLAGVSYNEQFF. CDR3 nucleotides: TGTGCCAGCAGCCCGGGACTAGCGGGAGTTTCCTACAATGAGCAGTTCTTC.

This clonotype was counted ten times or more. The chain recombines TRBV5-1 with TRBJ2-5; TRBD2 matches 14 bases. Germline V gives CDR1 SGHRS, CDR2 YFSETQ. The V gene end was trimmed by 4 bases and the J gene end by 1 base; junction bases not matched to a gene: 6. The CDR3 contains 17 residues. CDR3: CASSDYGLAGGQETQYF. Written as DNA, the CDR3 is TGCGCCAGCAGCGACTACGGACTAGCGGGAGGCCAAGAGACCCAGTACTTC.

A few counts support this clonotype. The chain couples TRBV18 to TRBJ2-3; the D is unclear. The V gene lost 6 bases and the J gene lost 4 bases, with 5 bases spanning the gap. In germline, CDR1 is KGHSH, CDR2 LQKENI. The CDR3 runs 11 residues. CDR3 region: CASSGSDTQYF. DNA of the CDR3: TGTGCCAGCTCCGGGTCAGATACGCAGTATTTT. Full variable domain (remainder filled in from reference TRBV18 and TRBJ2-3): NAGVMQNPRHLVRRRGQEARLRCSPMKGHSHVYWYRQLPEEGLKFMVYLQKENIIDESGMPKERFSAEFPKEGPSILRIQQVVRGDSAAYFCASSGSDTQYFGPGTRLTVL.

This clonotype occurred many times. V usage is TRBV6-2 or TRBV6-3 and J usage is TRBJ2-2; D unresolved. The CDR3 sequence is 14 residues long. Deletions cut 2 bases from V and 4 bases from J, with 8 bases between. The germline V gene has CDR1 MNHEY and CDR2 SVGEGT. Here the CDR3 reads CASSYGIGTGELFF. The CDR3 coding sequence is TGTGCCAGCAGTTACGGGATCGGCACCGGGGAGCTGTTTTTT.

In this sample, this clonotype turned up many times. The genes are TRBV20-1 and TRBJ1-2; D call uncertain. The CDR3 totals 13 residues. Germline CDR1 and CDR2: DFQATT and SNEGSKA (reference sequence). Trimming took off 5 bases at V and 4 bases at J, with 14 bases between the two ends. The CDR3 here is CSARGQRSYGYTF. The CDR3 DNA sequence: TGCAGTGCTCGTGGTCAGAGGTCCTATGGCTACACCTTC.

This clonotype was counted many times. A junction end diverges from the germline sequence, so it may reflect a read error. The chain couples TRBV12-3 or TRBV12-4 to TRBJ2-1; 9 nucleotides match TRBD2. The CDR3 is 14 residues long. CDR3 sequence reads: CASSLAGVVGEQFF. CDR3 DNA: TGTGCCAGCAGCTTAGCGGGAGTAGTGGGTGAGCAGTTCTTC.

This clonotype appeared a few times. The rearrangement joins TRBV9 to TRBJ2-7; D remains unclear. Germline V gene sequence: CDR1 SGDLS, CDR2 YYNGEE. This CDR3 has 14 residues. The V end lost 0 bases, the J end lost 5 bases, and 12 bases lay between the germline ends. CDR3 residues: CASSVETDRDEQYF. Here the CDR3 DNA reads TGTGCCAGCAGCGTAGAAACCGACCGGGACGAGCAGTACTTC. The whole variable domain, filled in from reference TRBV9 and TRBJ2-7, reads DSGVTQTPKHLITATGQRVTLRCSPRSGDLSVYWYQQSLDQGLQFLIQYYNGEERAKGNILERFSAQQFPDLHSELNLSSLELGDSALYFCASSVETDRDEQYFGPGTRLTVT.

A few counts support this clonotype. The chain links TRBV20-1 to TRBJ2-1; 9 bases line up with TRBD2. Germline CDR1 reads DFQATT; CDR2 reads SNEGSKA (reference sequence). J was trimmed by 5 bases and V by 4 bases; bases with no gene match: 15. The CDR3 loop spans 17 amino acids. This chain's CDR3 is CSATKPTRAGGNNEQFF. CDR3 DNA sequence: TGCAGTGCTACTAAACCCACCCGAGCGGGGGGTAACAATGAGCAGTTCTTC.

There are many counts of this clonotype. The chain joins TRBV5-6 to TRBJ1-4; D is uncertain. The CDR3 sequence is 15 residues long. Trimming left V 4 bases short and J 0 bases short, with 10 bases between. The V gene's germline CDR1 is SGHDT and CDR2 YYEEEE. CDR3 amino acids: CASSPRVATNEKLFF. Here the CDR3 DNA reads TGTGCCAGCAGCCCCCGCGTCGCAACTAATGAAAAACTGTTTTTT. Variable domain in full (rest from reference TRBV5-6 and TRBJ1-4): DAGVTQSPTHLIKTRGQQVTLRCSPKSGHDTVSWYQQALGQGPQFIFQYYEEEERQRGNFPDRFSGHQFPNYSSELNVNALLLGDSALYLCASSPRVATNEKLFFGSGTQLSVL.

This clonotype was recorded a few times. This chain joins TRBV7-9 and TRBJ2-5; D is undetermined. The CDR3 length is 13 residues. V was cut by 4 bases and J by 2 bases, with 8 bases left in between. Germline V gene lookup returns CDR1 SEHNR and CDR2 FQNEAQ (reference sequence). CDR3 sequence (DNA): TGTGCCAGCAGCTCTACAAATCAAGAGACCCAGTACTTC. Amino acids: CASSSTNQETQYF.

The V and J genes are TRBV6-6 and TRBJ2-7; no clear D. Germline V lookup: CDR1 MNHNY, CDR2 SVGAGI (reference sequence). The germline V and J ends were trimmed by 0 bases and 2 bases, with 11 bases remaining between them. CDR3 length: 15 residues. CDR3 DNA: TGTGCCAGCAGTTACTCAGTGCGAGTCCCCTACGAGCAGTACTTC. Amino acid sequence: CASSYSVRVPYEQYF.

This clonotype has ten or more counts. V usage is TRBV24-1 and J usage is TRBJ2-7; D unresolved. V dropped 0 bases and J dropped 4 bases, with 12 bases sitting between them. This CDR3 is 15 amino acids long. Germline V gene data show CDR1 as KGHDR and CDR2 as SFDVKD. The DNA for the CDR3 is TGTGCCACCAGTGATTTGCTGCTCAGCCAATACGAGCAGTACTTC. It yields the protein CATSDLLLSQYEQYF.

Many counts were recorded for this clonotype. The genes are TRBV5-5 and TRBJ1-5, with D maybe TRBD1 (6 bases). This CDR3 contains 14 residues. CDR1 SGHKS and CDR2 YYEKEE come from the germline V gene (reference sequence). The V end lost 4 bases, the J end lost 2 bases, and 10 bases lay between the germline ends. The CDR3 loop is CASSPGDGNQPQHF. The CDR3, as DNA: TGTGCCAGCAGCCCAGGGGATGGCAATCAGCCCCAGCATTTT.

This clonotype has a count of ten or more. The CDR3 sequence: CASSLAGSWEQYF. DNA of the CDR3: TGTGCCAGCAGCTTAGCAGGGAGTTGGGAGCAGTACTTC. The chain is built from TRBV7-2 and TRBJ2-7; a weak D match, TRBD2 (5 bases). The ends were cut back, 0 bases at V and 7 bases at J, with 10 bases in the middle. Germline CDR1 SGHTA, CDR2 FQGNSA. The CDR3 covers 13 residues. Full variable domain (rest looked up from reference TRBV7-2 and TRBJ2-7): GAGVSQSPSNKVTEKGKDVELRCDPISGHTALYWYRQSLGQGLEFLIYFQGNSAPDKSGLPSDRFSAERTGGSVSTLTIQRTQQEDSAVYLCASSLAGSWEQYFGPGTRLTVT.

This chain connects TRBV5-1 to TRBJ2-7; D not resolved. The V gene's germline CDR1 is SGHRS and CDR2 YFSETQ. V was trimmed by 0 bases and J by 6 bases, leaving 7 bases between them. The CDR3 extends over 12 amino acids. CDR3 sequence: CASSLVGFEQYF. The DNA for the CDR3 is TGCGCCAGCAGCTTGGTAGGATTCGAGCAGTACTTC.

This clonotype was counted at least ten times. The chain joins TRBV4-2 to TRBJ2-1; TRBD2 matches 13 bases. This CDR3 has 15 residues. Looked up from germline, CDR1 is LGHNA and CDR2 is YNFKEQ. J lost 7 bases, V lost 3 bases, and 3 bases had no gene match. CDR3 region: CASSHTSGGANEQFF. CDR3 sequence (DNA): TGTGCCAGCAGCCATACTAGCGGGGGGGCGAATGAGCAGTTCTTC.